Shown below are 2 T cell receptor beta chains from a single sample sequenced in a study of a mutant IDH1 vaccine in newly diagnosed glioma. TCRdb's copy holds only in-frame clones and misses some; the assay was immunoSEQ multiplex PCR. The table lists 50,000 or so clones, 70% to 85% of them singletons. These receptors are not linked to any known antigen. As for time point: week 47, end of study. In the vaccine, a single dose held 300 ug of the mutant IDH1 20-mer peptide, along with topical imiquimod. The sequencing here drew on PBMCs, taken from a glioma patient whose treatment included an IDH1 peptide vaccine. Receptors originate from a woman in her twenties or thirties with glioma. Some clones in this sample may be carry-over from other donors' samples.

This clone was detected once. The chain combines TRBV30 with TRBJ2-3, with TRBD1 matching 9 bases. Germline V gene sequence: CDR1 GTSNPN, CDR2 SVGIG (reference sequence). J was trimmed by 6 bases and V by 3 bases; bases with no gene match: 4. The CDR3 sequence is 13 residues long. CDR3 in amino acids: CAWSPDRGDTQYF. In nucleotides, the CDR3 is TGTGCCTGGAGCCCAGACAGGGGGGATACGCAGTATTTT.

The chain combines TRBV5-4 with TRBJ1-1; D is perhaps TRBD1 (5 bases). Germline V gene lookup returns CDR1 SGHNT and CDR2 YYREEE (reference sequence). This CDR3 has 14 amino acids. Trimming pared 2 bases from V and 8 bases from J, leaving 16 bases between. The CDR3 sequence: CASSLGGAAKEAFF. For the CDR3, the DNA is TGTGCCAGCAGCTTAGGAGGGGCAGCGAAAGAAGCTTTCTTT. The full variable domain, in which reference TRBV5-4 and TRBJ1-1 provide the parts outside the CDR3, is ETGVTQSPTHLIKTRGQQVTLRCSSQSGHNTVSWYQQALGQGPQFIFQYYREEENGRGNFPPRFSGLQFPNYSSELNVNALELDDSALYLCASSLGGAAKEAFFGQGTRLTVV.